These 4 T cell receptor beta chains originate from one sample sequenced in a study of brain T cells in children with intractable seizures. TCRdb keeps only in-frame clones here, not all; method: immunoSEQ multiplex PCR. The sample gives about 350,000 clones, over 90% of which show up once; approximately 5% is in the top ten. Time point here: blood from clinic visit 5 months post-surgery; TSC patient then seizure free. Sequenced material: peripheral blood, taken approximately 5 months after surgery. The source is a boy younger than two with tuberous sclerosis and intractable seizures.

This clone was picked up one time. The chain is built from TRBV5-4 and TRBJ2-7, with D possibly TRBD1 on 6 matching bases. This CDR3 region has 14 residues. V was clipped by 0 bases and J by 4 bases, with 11 bases between them. CDR1 and CDR2 (germline): SGHNT, YYREEE (reference sequence). The CDR3 protein is CASSLDRAMYEQYF. The CDR3, as DNA: TGTGCCAGCAGCTTGGACAGGGCTATGTACGAGCAGTACTTC.

This clone is a singleton in its sample. The CDR3 sequence: CASSLGQSLAEQYF. CDR3 DNA: TGTGCCAGCAGCTTGGGACAGTCGTTAGCCGAGCAGTACTTC. The chain links TRBV5-4 to TRBJ2-7; D perhaps matches TRBD1 (5 bases). V lost 0 bases and J 6 bases, leaving 13 bases between the germline ends. The CDR3 loop spans 14 amino acids. From germline, CDR1 is SGHNT and CDR2 YYREEE (reference sequence).

The chain uses TRBV3-1 (or the pseudogene TRBV3-2) and TRBJ2-7; D possibly matches TRBD1 or TRBD2 (5 bases each). The CDR3 consists of 16 residues. V was shortened by 2 bases and J by 4 bases, with 18 bases between the two germline ends. The germline gives CDR1 LGHDT, CDR2 YNNKEL (reference sequence). CDR3 nucleotide sequence: TGTGCCAGCAGCCAAACGGGACCCGCAGCGAATTACGAGCAGTACTTC. Its protein product is CASSQTGPAANYEQYF.

The V gene is TRBV7-8, the J gene TRBJ1-2; TRBD1 matches 7 bases. The ends lost 5 bases at V and 4 bases at J; junction bases unmatched: 13. The CDR3 covers 16 residues. Per germline, CDR1 SGHVS and CDR2 FQNEAQ. CDR3 residues: CASSLYDRVEVYGYTF. The CDR3 DNA is TGTGCCAGCAGCCTCTACGACAGGGTAGAGGTCTATGGCTACACCTTC.